What follows are 15 T cell receptor beta chains derived from one specimen sequenced in a study of memory CD4+ T cells and cytomegalovirus serostatus. The sort gate was single viable CD3+CD4+CD8-CD45RO+ cells for memory CD4+ T cells. Assay used: immunoSEQ multiplex PCR; TCRdb lists only in-frame clones, some missing. The sample has about 40,000 clones, 79% seen once. The sample comprised memory CD4+ T cells from blood. These receptors originate from an adult in good health and CMV-seronegative.

J is TRBJ2-7 and V is TRBV5-1; 7 bases line up with TRBD1. V trimming: 5 bases; J trimming: 5 bases; junction bases outside the gene matches: 13. The CDR3 runs 15 residues. CDR1 is SGHRS, CDR2 YFSETQ, per germline. This CDR3 reads CASRKGQLTNDEQYF. CDR3 DNA: TGCGCCAGCAGGAAGGGACAGCTGACGAACGACGAGCAGTACTTC.

A few counts support this clone. The V gene is TRBV2, the J gene TRBJ1-1; D unresolved. The germline V and J ends were trimmed by 5 bases and 1 base, with 8 bases remaining between them. CDR1 SNHLY and CDR2 FYNNEI come from the germline V gene. There are 13 residues in the CDR3. CDR3: CASSRGSNTEAFF. DNA of the CDR3: TGTGCCAGCAGTCGGGGTTCGAACACTGAAGCTTTCTTT.

The sample holds a few counts of this clone. The V gene is TRBV7-9, the J gene TRBJ2-7; D call uncertain. CDR3 length: 13 amino acids. The V end lost 2 bases, the J end lost 1 base, and 6 bases lay between the germline ends. Per the germline V gene, CDR1 is SEHNR and CDR2 is FQNEAQ (reference sequence). The DNA for the CDR3 is TGTGCCAGCAGCTTACTCGCATCCTACGAGCAGTACTTC. Its protein product is CASSLLASYEQYF.

This clone appeared a few times. CDR3 residues: CASSPRPGGDTEAFF. As DNA, the CDR3 is TGTGCCAGCTCACCACGGCCGGGTGGGGACACTGAAGCTTTCTTT. The chain is built from TRBV18 and TRBJ1-1, with unresolved D. The V and J ends lost 1 base and 3 bases respectively, with 12 bases between them. The CDR3 totals 15 residues. Germline values: CDR1 KGHSH, CDR2 LQKENI.

The chain has TRBV5-6 and TRBJ2-5; 10 positions agree with TRBD2. J lost 1 base, V lost 0 bases, and 3 bases had no gene match. Germline V CDR1 and CDR2: SGHDT, YYEEEE. This CDR3 comprises 16 residues. The CDR3 region is CASSLERGGIQETQYF. As DNA, the CDR3 is TGTGCCAGCAGCTTGGAGCGGGGGGGAATCCAAGAGACCCAGTACTTC.

This chain joins TRBV5-4 and TRBJ1-2; D might be TRBD1 (5 bases). Germline V CDR1 and CDR2: SGHNT, YYREEE (reference sequence). V lost 2 bases and J 1 base, leaving 6 bases between the germline ends. CDR3 size: 13 residues. This CDR3 reads CASSFQGNYGYTF. Here the CDR3 DNA reads TGTGCCAGCAGCTTTCAGGGTAACTATGGCTACACCTTC.

This chain connects TRBV5-6 to TRBJ1-1; TRBD1 agrees at 9 bases. The CDR3 is 15 amino acids. Trimming at V came to 4 bases and at J to 4 bases, leaving 8 bases not matched to a gene. The germline CDR1 and CDR2 sequences are SGHDT and YYEEEE. CDR3 loop: CASSATGGRGTEAFF. The CDR3 nucleotides read TGTGCCAGCAGCGCAACAGGGGGCAGGGGCACTGAAGCTTTCTTT.

The V gene is TRBV18, the J gene TRBJ1-5, with D uncertain. Between the trimmed V and J ends, which lost 5 bases and 9 bases, there was a span of 14 bases. Germline lookup yields CDR1 KGHSH and CDR2 LQKENI. This CDR3 is built from 13 residues. As DNA, the CDR3 is TGTGCCAGCTCAGCACAGAATTCAGGGCCCCAGCATTTT. It translates to CASSAQNSGPQHF.

The chain carries TRBV15 and TRBJ2-7; no clear D. The CDR3 covers 15 residues. Germline-derived CDR1 and CDR2 are LNHNV and YYDKDF (reference sequence). The germline V and J ends were trimmed by 1 base and 2 bases, with 12 bases remaining between them. In nucleotides, the CDR3 is TGTGCCACCAGCAGAGGTCAAGGCAGCGCCTACGAGCAGTACTTC. This gives the protein CATSRGQGSAYEQYF.

This rearrangement joins TRBV7-6 to TRBJ2-1; 9 bases match TRBD2. This CDR3 has 16 amino acids. The J segment lost 4 bases and the V segment lost 5 bases, leaving 9 bases of the junction unmatched. Looked up from germline, CDR1 is SGHVS and CDR2 is FNYEAQ. The CDR3 loop reads CASSPNAGGLYNEQFF. The CDR3 coding sequence is TGTGCCAGCAGCCCTAACGCGGGGGGGCTTTACAATGAGCAGTTCTTC.

There are a few counts of this clone. V is TRBV19 and J is TRBJ2-1; weak D call: TRBD1 (8 bases). V was cut by 6 bases and J by 0 bases, with 30 bases left in between. CDR1 LNHDA and CDR2 SQIVND come from the germline V gene (reference sequence). This CDR3 region has 21 residues. Written as DNA, the CDR3 is TGTGCCAGTAGCACCCGGACAGGGAGAGCGGGGTCAACCAGCTCCTACAATGAGCAGTTCTTC. Residues: CASSTRTGRAGSTSSYNEQFF.

The rearrangement uses TRBV2 and TRBJ1-6; D uncertain. The V end was cut by 3 bases, the J end by 7 bases, with 7 bases between. Per germline, CDR1 SNHLY and CDR2 FYNNEI. The CDR3 is 13 amino acids. CDR3 in DNA: TGTGCCAGCAGTGATACGGCGAATTCACCCCTCCACTTT. This codes for CASSDTANSPLHF.

With respect to this clone: Other DNA sequences in this sample translate to the same CDR3. V usage is TRBV6-5 and J usage is TRBJ1-6, with 11 bases fitting TRBD1. The V segment lost 3 bases and the J segment 10 bases; nucleotides outside the gene matches: 8. Germline CDR1 reads MNHEY; CDR2 reads SVGAGI. The CDR3 spans 16 residues. CDR3 sequence: CASSYGVGTGGSPLHF. CDR3 nucleotides: TGTGCCAGCAGTTATGGCGTCGGGACAGGGGGATCACCCCTCCACTTT.

This chain uses TRBV5-8 with TRBJ2-4, with TRBD2 matching 12 bases. Trimming cost V 4 bases and J 7 bases; bases outside gene matches: 3. This CDR3 has 14 residues. Germline CDR1 is SGHTS and CDR2 is YDEGEE. The CDR3 DNA sequence: TGTGCCAGCAGCAACCTAGCGGGGGGGAACATTCAGTACTTC. Protein: CASSNLAGGNIQYF.

In this sample, this clone turned up once. Because the CDR3's place on the DNA is in doubt, the DNA is left out and the CDR3 is given as listed by TCRdb. The gene calls are TRBV4-3 and TRBJ2-2; the table names TRBD2, a call not compared with the DNA. The CDR3 is made up of 15 amino acids, end residues included. Per the germline V gene, CDR1 is LGHNA and CDR2 is YSLEER. The CDR3 reads CASSQVGLRAGELFF.